The clone carrying this T cell receptor (beta chain) was counted many times. The antigen is not known. The CDR3 totals 15 residues. V lost 8 bases and J lost 2; bases outside the gene matches: 11. Germline V gives CDR1 SNHLY, CDR2 FYNNEI. This entry belongs to a study of T cells in Graves' hyperthyroidism and ophthalmopathy. General study results and limits: Within blood appeared most thyroid clonotypes that had expanded above 0.001.

It was RNA transcripts that yielded the amplified TCR beta CDR3 regions. First-round RT-PCR of the TCR CDR3 relied on the HTBI primer set. TCRdb analysed the multiplex PCR reads with MiXCR anew, one entry per CDR3 protein. Seen here are about 410,000 distinct CDR3 sequences, roughly 14% observed once, and the top ten hold over 10%. Clinicians diagnosed patients from clinical symptoms, serum thyroxine and TRAb, thyroid ultrasound and orbital computed tomography. The sequenced material came from blood. The rearrangement links TRBV2 to TRBJ2-5, with TRBD1 matching 7 bases. The receptor comes from a man in his late teens or twenties with Graves' ophthalmopathy. Written as DNA, the CDR3 is TGTGCCAGCGGAGGACAGGTGCCAGAACAAGAGACCCAGTACTTC. Encoded protein: CASGGQVPEQETQYF. Full variable domain (remainder filled in from reference TRBV2 and TRBJ2-5): EPEVTQTPSHQVTQMGQEVILRCVPISNHLYFYWYRQILGQKVEFLVSFYNNEISEKSEIFDDQFSVERPDGSNFTLKIRSTKLEDSAMYFCASGGQVPEQETQYFGPGTRLLVL.